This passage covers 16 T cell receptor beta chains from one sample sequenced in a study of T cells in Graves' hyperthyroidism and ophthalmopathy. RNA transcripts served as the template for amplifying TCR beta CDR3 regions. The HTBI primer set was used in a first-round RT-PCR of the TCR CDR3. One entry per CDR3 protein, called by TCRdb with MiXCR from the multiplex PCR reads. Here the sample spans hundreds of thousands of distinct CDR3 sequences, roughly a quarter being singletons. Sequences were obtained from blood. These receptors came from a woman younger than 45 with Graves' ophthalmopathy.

For the CDR3, the DNA is TGTGCCAGCAGCGCTAACAGGGGTGGCTACACCTTC. This codes for CASSANRGGYTF. The chain is built from TRBV7-8 and TRBJ1-2, with 7 bases matching TRBD1. The germline CDR1 and CDR2 sequences are SGHVS and FQNEAQ. V lost 5 bases and J lost 7; bases outside the gene matches: 4. This CDR3 spans 12 amino acids.

CDR3 DNA sequence: TGTGCCAGCAGTGAATCCAGGGTTCAGACCCAGTACTTC. Protein product: CASSESRVQTQYF. This chain uses TRBV6-1 with TRBJ2-5; weak D call: TRBD1 (5 bases). The ends were cut back, 2 bases at V and 6 bases at J, with 10 bases in the middle. CDR3 length equals 13 residues. The germline gives CDR1 MNHNS, CDR2 SASEGT.

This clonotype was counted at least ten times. DNA of the CDR3: TGTGCCATCAGTGACGGGGGCCTAGACTATGGCTACACCTTC. Protein: CAISDGGLDYGYTF. The rearrangement uses TRBV10-3 and TRBJ1-2, with a possible D match to TRBD1 (6 bases). Per the germline V gene, CDR1 is ENHRY and CDR2 is SYGVKD. The CDR3 spans 14 residues. V lost 3 bases and J lost 3, with 11 bases in between.

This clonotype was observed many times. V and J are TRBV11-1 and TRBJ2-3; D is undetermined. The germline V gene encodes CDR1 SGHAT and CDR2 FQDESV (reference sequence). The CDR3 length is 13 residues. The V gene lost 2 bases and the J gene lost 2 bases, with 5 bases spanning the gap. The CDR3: CASSLLNTDTQYF. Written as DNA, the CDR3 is TGTGCCAGCAGCTTATTGAACACAGATACGCAGTATTTT.

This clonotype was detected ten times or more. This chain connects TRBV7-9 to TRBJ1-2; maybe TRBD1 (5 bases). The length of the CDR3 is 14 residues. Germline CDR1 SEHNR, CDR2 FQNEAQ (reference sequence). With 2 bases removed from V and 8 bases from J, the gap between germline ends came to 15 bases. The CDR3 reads CASSLQGPSQGYTF. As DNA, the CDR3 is TGTGCCAGCAGCTTACAGGGCCCATCGCAAGGCTACACCTTC.

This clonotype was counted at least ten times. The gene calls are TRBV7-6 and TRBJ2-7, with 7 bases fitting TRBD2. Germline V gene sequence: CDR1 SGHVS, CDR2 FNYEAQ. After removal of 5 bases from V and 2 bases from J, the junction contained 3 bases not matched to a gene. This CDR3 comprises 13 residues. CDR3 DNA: TGTGCCAGCAGCCGGGACTATACCTACGAGCAGTACTTC. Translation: CASSRDYTYEQYF.

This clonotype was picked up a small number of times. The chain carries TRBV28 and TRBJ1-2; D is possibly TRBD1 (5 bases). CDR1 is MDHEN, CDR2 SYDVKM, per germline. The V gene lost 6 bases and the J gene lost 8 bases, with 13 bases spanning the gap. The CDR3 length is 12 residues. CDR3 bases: TGTGCCAGCAGCTTGGACAATATGGGCTACACCTTC. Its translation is CASSLDNMGYTF.

The CDR3 protein is CASSPGGGYQETQYF. The CDR3 coding sequence is TGTGCCAGCAGCCCCGGCGGGGGATACCAAGAGACCCAGTACTTC. This rearrangement joins TRBV3-1 to TRBJ2-5, with 7 bases identical to TRBD2. Trimming cost V 4 bases and J 0 bases; bases outside gene matches: 5. The CDR3 length is 15 residues. Germline V gives CDR1 LGHDT, CDR2 YNNKEL (reference sequence).

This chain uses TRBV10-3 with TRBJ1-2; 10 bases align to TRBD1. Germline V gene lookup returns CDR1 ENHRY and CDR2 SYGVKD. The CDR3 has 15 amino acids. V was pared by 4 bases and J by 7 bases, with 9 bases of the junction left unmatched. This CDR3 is CAISAPRDRGSGYTF. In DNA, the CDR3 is TGTGCCATCAGTGCACCCCGGGACAGGGGATCTGGCTACACCTTC.

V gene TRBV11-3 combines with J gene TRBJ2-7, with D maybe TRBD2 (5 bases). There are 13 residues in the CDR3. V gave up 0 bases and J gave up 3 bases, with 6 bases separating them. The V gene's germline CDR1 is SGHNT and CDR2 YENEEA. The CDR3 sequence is CASSLETNYEQYF. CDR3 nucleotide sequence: TGTGCCAGCAGCTTAGAGACTAACTACGAGCAGTACTTC.

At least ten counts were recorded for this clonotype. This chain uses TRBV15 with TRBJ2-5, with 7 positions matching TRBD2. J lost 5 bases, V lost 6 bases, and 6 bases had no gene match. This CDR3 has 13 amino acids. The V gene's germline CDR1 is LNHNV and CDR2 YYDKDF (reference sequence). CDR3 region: CATRWEGLETQYF. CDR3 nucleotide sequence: TGTGCCACCAGGTGGGAGGGATTGGAGACCCAGTACTTC.

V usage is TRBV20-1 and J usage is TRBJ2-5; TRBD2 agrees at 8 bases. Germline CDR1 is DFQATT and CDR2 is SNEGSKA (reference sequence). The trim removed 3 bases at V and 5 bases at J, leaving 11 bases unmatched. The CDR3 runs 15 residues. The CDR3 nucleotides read TGCAGTGCTAGGCCCCCAGCGGGAGCCCTTGAGACCCAGTACTTC. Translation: CSARPPAGALETQYF.

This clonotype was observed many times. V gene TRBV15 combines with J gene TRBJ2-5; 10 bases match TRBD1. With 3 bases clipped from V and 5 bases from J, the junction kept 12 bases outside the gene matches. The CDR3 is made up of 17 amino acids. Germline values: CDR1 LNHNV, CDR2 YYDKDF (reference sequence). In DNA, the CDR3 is TGTGCCACCAGCAGCCACCGACCGACAGGGGGCTTGGAGACCCAGTACTTC. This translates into CATSSHRPTGGLETQYF.

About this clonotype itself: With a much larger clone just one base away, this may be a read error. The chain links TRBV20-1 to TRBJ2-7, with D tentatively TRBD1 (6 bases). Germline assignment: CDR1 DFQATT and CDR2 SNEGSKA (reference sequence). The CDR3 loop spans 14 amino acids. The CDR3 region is CSAREGIGGYELYF. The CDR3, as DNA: TGCAGTGCTAGAGAGGGGATTGGGGGCTACGAGCTGTACTTC.

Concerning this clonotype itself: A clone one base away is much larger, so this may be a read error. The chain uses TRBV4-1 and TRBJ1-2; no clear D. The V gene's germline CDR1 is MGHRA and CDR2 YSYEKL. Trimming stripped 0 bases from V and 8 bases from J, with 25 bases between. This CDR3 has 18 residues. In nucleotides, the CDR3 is TGCGCCAGCAGCCAAGATCTTTCAAGTCTGCCGTGCTTCGGGGGCTACACCTTC. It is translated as CASSQDLSSLPCFGGYTF.

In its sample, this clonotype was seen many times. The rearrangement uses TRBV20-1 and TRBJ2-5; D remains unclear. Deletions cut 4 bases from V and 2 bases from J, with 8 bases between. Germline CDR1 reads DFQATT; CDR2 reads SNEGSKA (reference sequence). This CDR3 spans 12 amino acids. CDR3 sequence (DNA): TGCAGTGCTATTCCCTCACAAGAGACCCAGTACTTC. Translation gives CSAIPSQETQYF.